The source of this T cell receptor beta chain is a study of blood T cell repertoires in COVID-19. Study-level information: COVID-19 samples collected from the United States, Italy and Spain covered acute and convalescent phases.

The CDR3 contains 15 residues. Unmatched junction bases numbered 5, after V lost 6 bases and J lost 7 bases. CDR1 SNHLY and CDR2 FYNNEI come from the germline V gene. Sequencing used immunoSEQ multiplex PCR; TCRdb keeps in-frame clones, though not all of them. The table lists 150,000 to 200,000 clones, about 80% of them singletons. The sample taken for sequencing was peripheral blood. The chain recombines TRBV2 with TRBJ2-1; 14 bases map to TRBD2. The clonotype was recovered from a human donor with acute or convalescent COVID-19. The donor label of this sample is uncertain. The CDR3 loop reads CASRRGLAGVNEQFF. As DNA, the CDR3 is TGTGCCAGCAGGAGGGGACTAGCGGGAGTAAATGAGCAGTTCTTC.